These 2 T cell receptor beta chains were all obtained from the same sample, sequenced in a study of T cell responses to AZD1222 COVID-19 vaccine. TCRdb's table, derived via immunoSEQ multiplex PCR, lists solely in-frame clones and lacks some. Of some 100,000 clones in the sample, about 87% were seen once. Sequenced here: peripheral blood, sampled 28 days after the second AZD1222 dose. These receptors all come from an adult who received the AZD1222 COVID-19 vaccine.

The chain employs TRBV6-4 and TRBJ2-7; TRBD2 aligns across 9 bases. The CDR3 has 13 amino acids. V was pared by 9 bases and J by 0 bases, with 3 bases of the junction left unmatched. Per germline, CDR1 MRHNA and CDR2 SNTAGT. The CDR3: CARVSGSSYEQYF. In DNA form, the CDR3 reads TGTGCCAGAGTTAGCGGGAGCTCCTACGAGCAGTACTTC.

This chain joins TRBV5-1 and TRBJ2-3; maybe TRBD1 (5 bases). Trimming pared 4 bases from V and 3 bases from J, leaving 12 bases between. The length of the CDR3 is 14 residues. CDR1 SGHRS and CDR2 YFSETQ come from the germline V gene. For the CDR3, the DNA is TGCGCCAGCAGCAACAGGTCGTGGACAGATACGCAGTATTTT. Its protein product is CASSNRSWTDTQYF.